Reported below is one T cell receptor (beta chain). Its specificity is unknown. Both 60 Vbeta primers and 13 Jbeta primers went into the PCR. Assay: immunoSEQ multiplex PCR; the TCRdb copy retains only in-frame clones and omits some. Reported are over 100,000 clones; the ten largest clones contain over 1.5%. These data come from a study of cytomegalovirus exposure and HLA in healthy donors. Points from the study as a whole: Through in vitro validation, three CMV-associated chains were shown to be specific for CMV antigens.

The sequence was collected from a man younger than 35 in good health and CMV-seronegative. Material: PBMCs.

The CDR3 loop reads CASREAISNTEAFF. Here the CDR3 DNA reads TGTGCCAGCAGGGAGGCGATAAGTAACACTGAAGCTTTCTTT. The V gene is TRBV2, the J gene TRBJ1-1, with D uncertain. Germline CDR1 and CDR2: SNHLY and FYNNEI. Trimming pared 6 bases from V and 2 bases from J, leaving 13 bases between. This CDR3 has 14 residues.